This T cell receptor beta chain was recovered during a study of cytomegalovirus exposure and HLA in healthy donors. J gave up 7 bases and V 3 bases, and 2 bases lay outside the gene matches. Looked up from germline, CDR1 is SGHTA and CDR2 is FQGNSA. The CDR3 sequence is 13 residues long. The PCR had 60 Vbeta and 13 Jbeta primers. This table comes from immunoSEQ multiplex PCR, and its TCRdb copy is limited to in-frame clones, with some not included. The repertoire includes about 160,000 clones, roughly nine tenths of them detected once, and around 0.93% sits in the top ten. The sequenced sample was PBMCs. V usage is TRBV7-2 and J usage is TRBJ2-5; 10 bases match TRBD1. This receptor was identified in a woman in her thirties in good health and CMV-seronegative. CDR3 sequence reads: CASSLTGGATQYF. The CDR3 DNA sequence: TGTGCCAGCAGCTTGACAGGGGGCGCGACCCAGTACTTC. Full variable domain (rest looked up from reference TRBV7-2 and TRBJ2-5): GAGVSQSPSNKVTEKGKDVELRCDPISGHTALYWYRQSLGQGLEFLIYFQGNSAPDKSGLPSDRFSAERTGGSVSTLTIQRTQQEDSAVYLCASSLTGGATQYFGPGTRLLVL.